A selection of T cell receptor beta chains follows, all from one sample in a study of glioma-infiltrating T cells. TCRdb ran MiXCR on the multiplex PCR reads and lists one entry per CDR3 protein. The sample records fewer than 250,000 distinct CDR3 sequences, over 30% being singletons. The sequencing sample was made of glioma tissue, nonneoplastic brain tissue, or PBMCs (not recorded which). The source of these receptors is a human donor with low-grade glioma or glioblastoma, undergoing nonglioma brain surgery, or in good health (not recorded which). CDR3s include the opening cysteine and the closing phenylalanine or tryptophan. D genes are given only for firm matches. Expanded clones get a size class; other rows say once, few or many, or leave the size out.

D: .; J: TRBJ2-7; size: many; V: TRBV4-1; CDR3: CASSQGRGTPYEQYF; DNA: TGCGCCAGCAGCCAAGGAAGGGGGACGCCCTACGAGCAGTACTTC
D: .; J: TRBJ1-2; size: many; V: TRBV12-3/TRBV12-4; CDR3: CASSRTAQGHYGYTF; DNA: TGTGCCAGCAGCCGCACGGCCCAGGGACACTATGGCTACACCTTC
D: TRBD2; J: TRBJ2-7; size: once; V: TRBV11-2; CDR3: CASSLGAGGQYEQYF; DNA: TGTGCCAGCAGCTTAGGAGCGGGAGGGCAATACGAGCAGTACTTC
D: TRBD2; J: TRBJ2-7; size: .; V: TRBV29-1; CDR3: CSVKGTSASEQYF; DNA: TGCAGCGTGAAGGGGACTAGTGCCTCCGAGCAGTACTTC
D: .; J: TRBJ2-3; size: .; V: TRBV19; CDR3: CASLQTAAYRTDTQYF; DNA: TGTGCCAGCCTCCAGACAGCGGCCTACCGCACAGATACGCAGTATTTT
D: .; J: TRBJ1-1; size: many; V: TRBV7-8; CDR3: CASSFGRRGTEAFF; DNA: TGTGCCAGCAGCTTTGGAAGACGGGGGACTGAAGCTTTCTTT
D: TRBD1; J: TRBJ1-1; size: .; V: TRBV28; CDR3: CTSSPDRGRRVTKAFF; DNA: TGTACCAGCAGTCCTGACAGGGGGCGTCGGGTCACTAAAGCTTTCTTT
D: TRBD1; J: TRBJ1-4; size: .; V: TRBV4-1; CDR3: CASSQDLGQGVGANEKLFF; DNA: TGCGCCAGCAGCCAAGATCTGGGACAGGGTGTAGGAGCTAATGAAAAACTGTTTTTT
D: .; J: TRBJ2-2; size: .; V: TRBV9; CDR3: CASSVALGGSGELFF; DNA: TGTGCCAGCAGCGTAGCGTTGGGGGGATCCGGGGAGCTGTTTTTT
D: TRBD1; J: TRBJ2-5; size: many; V: TRBV3-1; CDR3: CASSQGQGAGETQYF; DNA: TGTGCCAGCAGCCAAGGACAGGGGGCAGGAGAGACCCAGTACTTC